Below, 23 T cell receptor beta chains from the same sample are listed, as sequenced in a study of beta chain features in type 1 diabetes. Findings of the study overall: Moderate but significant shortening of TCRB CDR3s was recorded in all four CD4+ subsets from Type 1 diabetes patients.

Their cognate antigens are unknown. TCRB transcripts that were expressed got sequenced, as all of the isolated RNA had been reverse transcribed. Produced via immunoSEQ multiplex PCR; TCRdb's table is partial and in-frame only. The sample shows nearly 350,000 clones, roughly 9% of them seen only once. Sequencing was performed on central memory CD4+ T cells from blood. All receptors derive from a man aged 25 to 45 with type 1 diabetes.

DNA for the CDR3: TGTGCCTGGAGTGCCCCCCTGGGGAGGTCCGAAAGCTACACCTTC. Its translation is CAWSAPLGRSESYTF. The rearrangement links TRBV30 to TRBJ1-2; D gene unclear. Trimming took off 1 base at V and 9 bases at J, with 21 bases between the two ends. Germline-derived CDR1 and CDR2 are GTSNPN and SVGIG (reference sequence). The CDR3 has 15 residues. Complete variable domain (other parts from reference TRBV30 and TRBJ1-2): SQTIHQWPATLVQPVGSPLSLECTVEGTSNPNLYWYRQAAGRGLQLLFYSVGIGQISSEVPQNLSASRPQDRQFILSSKKLLLSDSGFYLCAWSAPLGRSESYTFGSGTRLTVV.

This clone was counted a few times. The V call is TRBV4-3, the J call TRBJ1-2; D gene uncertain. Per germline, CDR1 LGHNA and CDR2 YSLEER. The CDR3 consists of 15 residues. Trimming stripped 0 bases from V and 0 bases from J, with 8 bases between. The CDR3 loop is CASSQEQWANYGYTF. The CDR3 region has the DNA TGCGCCAGCAGCCAAGAACAGTGGGCTAACTATGGCTACACCTTC.

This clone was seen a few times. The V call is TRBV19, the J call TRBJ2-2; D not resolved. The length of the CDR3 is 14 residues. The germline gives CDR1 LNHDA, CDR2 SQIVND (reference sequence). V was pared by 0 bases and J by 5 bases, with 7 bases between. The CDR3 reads CASSIEAGTGELFF. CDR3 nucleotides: TGTGCCAGTAGTATAGAGGCCGGGACCGGGGAGCTGTTTTTT.

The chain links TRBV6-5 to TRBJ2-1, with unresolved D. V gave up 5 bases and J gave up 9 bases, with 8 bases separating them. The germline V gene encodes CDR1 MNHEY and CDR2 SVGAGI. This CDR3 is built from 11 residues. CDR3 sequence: CASSGVVEQFF. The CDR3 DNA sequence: TGTGCCAGCAGTGGCGTGGTTGAGCAGTTCTTC.

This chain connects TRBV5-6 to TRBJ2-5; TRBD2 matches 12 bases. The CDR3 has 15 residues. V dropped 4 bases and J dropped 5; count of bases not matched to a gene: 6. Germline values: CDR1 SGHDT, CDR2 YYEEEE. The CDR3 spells CASSAGTSGRETQYF. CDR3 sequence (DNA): TGTGCCAGCAGCGCCGGGACTAGCGGGCGCGAGACCCAGTACTTC.

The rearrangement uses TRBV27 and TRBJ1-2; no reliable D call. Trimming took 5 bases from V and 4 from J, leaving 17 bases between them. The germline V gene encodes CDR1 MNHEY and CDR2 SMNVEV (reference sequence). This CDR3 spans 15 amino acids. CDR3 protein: CASSLKFQSPYGYTF. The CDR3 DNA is TGTGCCAGCAGTCTAAAGTTCCAGAGCCCCTATGGCTACACCTTC.

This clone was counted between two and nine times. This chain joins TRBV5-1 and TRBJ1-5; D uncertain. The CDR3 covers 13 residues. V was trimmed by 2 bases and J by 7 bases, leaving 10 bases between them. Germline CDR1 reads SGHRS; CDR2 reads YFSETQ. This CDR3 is CASSFGRGQPQHF. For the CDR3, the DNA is TGCGCCAGCAGCTTTGGCCGCGGACAGCCCCAGCATTTT. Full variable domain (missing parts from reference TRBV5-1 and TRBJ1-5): KAGVTQTPRYLIKTRGQQVTLSCSPISGHRSVSWYQQTPGQGLQFLFEYFSETQRNKGNFPGRFSGRQFSNSRSEMNVSTLELGDSALYLCASSFGRGQPQHFGDGTRLSIL.

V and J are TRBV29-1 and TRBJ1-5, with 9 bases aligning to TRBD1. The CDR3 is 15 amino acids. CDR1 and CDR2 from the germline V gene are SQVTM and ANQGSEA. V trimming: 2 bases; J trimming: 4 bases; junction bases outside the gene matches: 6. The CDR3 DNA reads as TGCAGCGTTGAAATTCAGGGACAGGGAAATCAGCCCCAGCATTTT. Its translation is CSVEIQGQGNQPQHF.

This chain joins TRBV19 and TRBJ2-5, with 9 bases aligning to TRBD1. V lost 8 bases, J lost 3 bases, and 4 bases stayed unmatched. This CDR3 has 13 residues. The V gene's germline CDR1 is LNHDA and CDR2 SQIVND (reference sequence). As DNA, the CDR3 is TGTGCCAGTCTCCGACAGGGGGAAGAGACCCAGTACTTC. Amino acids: CASLRQGEETQYF.

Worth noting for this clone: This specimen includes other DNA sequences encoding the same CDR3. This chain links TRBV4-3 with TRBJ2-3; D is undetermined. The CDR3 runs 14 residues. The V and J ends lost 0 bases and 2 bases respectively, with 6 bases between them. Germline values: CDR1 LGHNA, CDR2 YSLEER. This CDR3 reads CASSQDGSTDTQYF. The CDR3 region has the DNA TGCGCCAGCAGCCAAGATGGTTCCACAGATACGCAGTATTTT.

The CDR3 protein is CASSESHSMNTEAFF. CDR3 coding DNA: TGTGCCAGCAGTGAGTCACACAGCATGAACACTGAAGCTTTCTTT. The chain has TRBV2 and TRBJ1-1; D is unresolved. The length of the CDR3 is 15 residues. Trimming shortened V by 3 bases and J by 0 bases, and 11 bases separated the two germline ends. The germline gives CDR1 SNHLY, CDR2 FYNNEI.

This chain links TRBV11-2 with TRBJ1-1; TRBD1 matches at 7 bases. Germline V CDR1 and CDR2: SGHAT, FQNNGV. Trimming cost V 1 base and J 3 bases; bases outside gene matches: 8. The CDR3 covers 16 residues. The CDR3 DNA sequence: TGTGCCAGCAGCTTAGGGGCAGGGGGAAGGGACACTGAAGCTTTCTTT. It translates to CASSLGAGGRDTEAFF.

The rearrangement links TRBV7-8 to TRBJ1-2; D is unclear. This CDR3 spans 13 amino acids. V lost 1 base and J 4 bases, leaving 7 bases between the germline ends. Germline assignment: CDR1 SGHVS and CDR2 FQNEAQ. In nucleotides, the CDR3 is TGTGCCAGCAGCTTAGATCAGTCCTATGGCTACACCTTC. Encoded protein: CASSLDQSYGYTF.

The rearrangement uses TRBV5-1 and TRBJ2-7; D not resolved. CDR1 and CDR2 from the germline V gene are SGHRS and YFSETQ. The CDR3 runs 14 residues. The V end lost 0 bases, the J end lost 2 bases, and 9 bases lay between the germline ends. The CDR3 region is CASSLATRPYEQYF. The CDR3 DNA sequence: TGCGCCAGCAGCTTGGCTACCAGACCCTACGAGCAGTACTTC.

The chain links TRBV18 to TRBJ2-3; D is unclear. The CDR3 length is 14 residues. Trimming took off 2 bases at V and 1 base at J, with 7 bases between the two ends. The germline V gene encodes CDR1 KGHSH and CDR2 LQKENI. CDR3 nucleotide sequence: TGTGCCAGCTCACCAACTGTCCGCACAGATACGCAGTATTTT. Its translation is CASSPTVRTDTQYF.

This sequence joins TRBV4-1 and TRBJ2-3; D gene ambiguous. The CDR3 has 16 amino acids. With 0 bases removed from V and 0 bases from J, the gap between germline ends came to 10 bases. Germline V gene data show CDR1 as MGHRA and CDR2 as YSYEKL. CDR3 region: CASSQDYTSSTDTQYF. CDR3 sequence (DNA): TGCGCCAGCAGCCAAGATTATACCAGTAGCACAGATACGCAGTATTTT.

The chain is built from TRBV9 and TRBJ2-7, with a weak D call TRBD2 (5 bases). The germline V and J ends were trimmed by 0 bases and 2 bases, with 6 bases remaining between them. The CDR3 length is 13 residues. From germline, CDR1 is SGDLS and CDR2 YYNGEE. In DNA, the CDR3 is TGTGCCAGCAGCGTAGGGGAGACCTACGAGCAGTACTTC. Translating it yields CASSVGETYEQYF.

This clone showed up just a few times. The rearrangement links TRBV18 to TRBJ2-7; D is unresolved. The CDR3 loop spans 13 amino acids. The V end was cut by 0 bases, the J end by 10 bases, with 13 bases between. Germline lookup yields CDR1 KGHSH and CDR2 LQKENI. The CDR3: CASSPPVPTAQYF. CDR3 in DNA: TGTGCCAGCTCACCACCTGTTCCTACCGCTCAGTACTTC.

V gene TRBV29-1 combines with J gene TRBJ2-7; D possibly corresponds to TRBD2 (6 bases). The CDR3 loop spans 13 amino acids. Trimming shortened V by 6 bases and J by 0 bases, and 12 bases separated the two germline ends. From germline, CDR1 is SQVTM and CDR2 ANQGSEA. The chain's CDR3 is CSVDYNTSYEQYF. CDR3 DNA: TGCAGCGTGGACTATAATACCTCCTACGAGCAGTACTTC.

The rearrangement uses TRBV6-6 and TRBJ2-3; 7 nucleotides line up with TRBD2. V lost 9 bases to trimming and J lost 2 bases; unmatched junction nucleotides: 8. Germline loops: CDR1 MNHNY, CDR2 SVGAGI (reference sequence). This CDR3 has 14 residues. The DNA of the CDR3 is TGTGCCAGTCGGCTAGCGGTGTTCACAGATACGCAGTATTTT. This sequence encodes CASRLAVFTDTQYF.

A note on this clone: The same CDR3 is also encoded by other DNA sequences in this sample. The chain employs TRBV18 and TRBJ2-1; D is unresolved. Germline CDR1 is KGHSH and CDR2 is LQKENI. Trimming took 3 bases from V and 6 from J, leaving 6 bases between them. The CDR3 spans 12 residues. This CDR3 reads CASSPTPNEQFF. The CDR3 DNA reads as TGTGCCAGCTCACCGACGCCCAATGAGCAGTTCTTC.

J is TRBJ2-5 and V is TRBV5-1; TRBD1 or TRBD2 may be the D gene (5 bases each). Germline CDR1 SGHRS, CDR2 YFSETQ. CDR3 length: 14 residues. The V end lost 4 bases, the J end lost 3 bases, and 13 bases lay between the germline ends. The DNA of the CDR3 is TGCGCCAGCAGCGTCCGGGACGGCGAAGAGACCCAGTACTTC. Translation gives CASSVRDGEETQYF.

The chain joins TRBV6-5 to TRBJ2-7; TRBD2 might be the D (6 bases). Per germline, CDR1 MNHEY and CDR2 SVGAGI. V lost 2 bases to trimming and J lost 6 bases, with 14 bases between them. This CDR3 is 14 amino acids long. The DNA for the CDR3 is TGTGCCAGCAGTTACGGCGGGGTCTCTTCCGAGCAGTACTTC. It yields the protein CASSYGGVSSEQYF.